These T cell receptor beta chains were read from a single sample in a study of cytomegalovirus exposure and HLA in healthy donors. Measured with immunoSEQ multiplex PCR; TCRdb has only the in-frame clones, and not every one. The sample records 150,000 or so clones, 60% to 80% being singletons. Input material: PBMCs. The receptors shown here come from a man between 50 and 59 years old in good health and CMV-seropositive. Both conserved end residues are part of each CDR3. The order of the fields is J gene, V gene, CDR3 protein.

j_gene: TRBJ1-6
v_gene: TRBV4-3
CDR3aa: CASSQQGGPYNSPLHF

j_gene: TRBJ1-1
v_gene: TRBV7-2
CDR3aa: CASSPRQREAFF

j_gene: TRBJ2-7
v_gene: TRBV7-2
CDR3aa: CASSPPGLAVEQYF

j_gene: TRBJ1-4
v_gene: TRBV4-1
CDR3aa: CASSPRLLGTNEKLFF

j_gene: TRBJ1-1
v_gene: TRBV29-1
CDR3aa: CSVLDNEQGGEAFF

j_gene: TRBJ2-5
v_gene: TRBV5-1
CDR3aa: CASSSGPRQGTQYF

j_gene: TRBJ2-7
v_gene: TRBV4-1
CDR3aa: CASSQDYSYEQYF

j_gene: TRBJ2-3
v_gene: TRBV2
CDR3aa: CASRTDRGTDTQYF

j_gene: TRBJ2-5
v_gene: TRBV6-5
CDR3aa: CASRNRGPETQYF

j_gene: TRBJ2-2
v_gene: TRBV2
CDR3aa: CASSRNTGGWRELFF

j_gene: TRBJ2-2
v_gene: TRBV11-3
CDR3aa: CASGTGIGELFF

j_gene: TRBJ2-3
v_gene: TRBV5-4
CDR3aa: CASSRGTDSTDTQYF

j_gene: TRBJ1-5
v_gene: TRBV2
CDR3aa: CAMGQAGNQPQHF

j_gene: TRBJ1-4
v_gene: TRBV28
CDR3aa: CASSSAGSGPGEKLFF

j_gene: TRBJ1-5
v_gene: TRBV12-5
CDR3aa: CASGLVRGLSDLSNQPQHF

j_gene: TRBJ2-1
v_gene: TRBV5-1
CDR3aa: CASSLDLFGGPQFF

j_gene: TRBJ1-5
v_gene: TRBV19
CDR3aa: CASSIDPRRGQPQHF

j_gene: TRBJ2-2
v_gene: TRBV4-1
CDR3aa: CASSPTGADTGELFF

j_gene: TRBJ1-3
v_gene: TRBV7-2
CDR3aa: CASSARTGGSGNTIYF

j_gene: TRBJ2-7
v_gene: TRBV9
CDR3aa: CASSVGQGPYEQYF

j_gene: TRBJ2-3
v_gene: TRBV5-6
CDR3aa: CASSLAILGGTDTQYF

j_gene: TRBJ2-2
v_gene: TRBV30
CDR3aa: CAWSVSVPGELFF

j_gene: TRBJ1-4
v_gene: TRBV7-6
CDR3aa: CASSRDRVFATNEKLFF

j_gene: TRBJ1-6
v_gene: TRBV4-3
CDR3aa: CASSQEGTGGSPLHF

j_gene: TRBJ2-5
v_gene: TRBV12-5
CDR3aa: CASGPRTGGLGETQYF

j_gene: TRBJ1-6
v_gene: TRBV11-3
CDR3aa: CASSRDSRNSPLHF

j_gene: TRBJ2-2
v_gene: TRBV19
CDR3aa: CASRRMTGSNTGELFF

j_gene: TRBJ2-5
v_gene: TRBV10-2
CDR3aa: CASSEPGLAGETQYF

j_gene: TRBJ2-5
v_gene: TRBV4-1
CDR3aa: CASSQDRAGVLLYF

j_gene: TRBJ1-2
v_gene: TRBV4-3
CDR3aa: CASSQDLQGSNYGYTF

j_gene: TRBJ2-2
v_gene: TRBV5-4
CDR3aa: CASSFGGGPNTGELFF

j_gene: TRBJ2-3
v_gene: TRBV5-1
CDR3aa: CASSSGQTNTDTQYF

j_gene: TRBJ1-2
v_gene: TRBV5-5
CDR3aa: CASSLEWTGGAGGYTF

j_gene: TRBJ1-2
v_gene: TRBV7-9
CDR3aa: CAGGTPNYGYTF

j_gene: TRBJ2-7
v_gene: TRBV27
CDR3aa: CASSISGRGNYEQYF

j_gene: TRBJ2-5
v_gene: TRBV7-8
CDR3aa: CASSLELAGETQYF

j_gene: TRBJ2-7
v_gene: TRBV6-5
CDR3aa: CASSYEGAGVREQYF

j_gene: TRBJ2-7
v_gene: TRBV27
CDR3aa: CASRVSWGTSPYEQYF

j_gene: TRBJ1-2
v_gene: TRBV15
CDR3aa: CATSREAGYGYTF

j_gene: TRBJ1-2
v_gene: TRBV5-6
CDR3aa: CASSLKGQNYGYTF

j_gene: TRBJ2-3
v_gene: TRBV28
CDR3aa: CASSFRGGGTDTQYF

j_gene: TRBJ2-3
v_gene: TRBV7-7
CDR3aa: CASSIGGQGDTQYF

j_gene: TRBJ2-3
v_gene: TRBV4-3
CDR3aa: CASSHDSTGAFSDTQYF

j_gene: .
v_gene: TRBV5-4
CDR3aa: CASSLRGGSPGEQYF

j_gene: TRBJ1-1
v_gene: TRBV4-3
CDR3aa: CASSHLTGNTEAFF

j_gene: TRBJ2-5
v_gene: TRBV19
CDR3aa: CASSPTGQETQYF

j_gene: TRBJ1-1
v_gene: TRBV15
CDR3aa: CATSRDQQGTFF

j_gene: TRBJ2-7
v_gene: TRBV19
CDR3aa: CASRQTGVSSYEQYF

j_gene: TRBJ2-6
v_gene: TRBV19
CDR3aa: CASSINRSGANVLTF

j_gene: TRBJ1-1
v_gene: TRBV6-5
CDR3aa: CASSYGTGLNTEAFF

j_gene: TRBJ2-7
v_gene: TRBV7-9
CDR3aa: CASSLFGTATYEQYF

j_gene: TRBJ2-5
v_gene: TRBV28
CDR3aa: CASSLLAAQETQYF

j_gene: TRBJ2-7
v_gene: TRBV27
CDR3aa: CASSLLGGVRDSEQYF

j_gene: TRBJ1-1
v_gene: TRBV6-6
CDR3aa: CASSYPGQRATGEAFF

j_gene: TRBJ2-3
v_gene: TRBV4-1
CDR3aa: CASSQGLAGTDTQYF

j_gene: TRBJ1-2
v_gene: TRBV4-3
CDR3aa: CASSQGQGPNYGYTF